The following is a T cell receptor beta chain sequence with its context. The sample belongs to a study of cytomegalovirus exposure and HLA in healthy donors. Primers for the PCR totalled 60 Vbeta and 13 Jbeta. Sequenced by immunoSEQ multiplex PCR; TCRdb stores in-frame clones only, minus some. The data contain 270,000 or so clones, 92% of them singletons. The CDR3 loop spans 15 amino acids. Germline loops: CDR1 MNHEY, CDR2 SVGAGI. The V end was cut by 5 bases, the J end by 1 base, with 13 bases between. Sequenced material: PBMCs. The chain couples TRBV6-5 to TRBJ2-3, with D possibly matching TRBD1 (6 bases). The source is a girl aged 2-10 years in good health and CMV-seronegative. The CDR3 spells CASSPLRTGTDTQYF. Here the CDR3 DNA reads TGTGCCAGCAGTCCCCTCAGGACAGGCACAGATACGCAGTATTTT.